Sequencing of this TCR beta chain was carried out in a study of blood T cell repertoires in COVID-19. Study-level information: Both acute and convalescent COVID-19 samples were obtained from the United States, Italy and Spain.

How the authors handled the data: Reference gene primer amplification gave nucleated cell count estimates. The method was immunoSEQ multiplex PCR; TCRdb's version includes in-frame clones alone and lacks a portion of them. Clone size and the V and J calls come from that table; the DNA yielded D and trimming. The sample has roughly 150,000 clones; around 86% are singletons. CDR1 is SGHTA and CDR2 is FQGTGA in the germline V gene. V lost 3 bases to trimming and J lost 9 bases; unmatched junction nucleotides: 5. The CDR3 extends over 13 amino acids. This sequence originates from a woman aged 80 or over with COVID-19, enrolled during active disease. Sequencing was done on a sample of peripheral blood. The chain is built from TRBV7-3 and TRBJ2-1; 7 bases align to TRBD2. The CDR3 DNA reads TGTGCCAGCAGCTTGGCGGGAGTTGGTGAGCAGTTCTTC. Residues: CASSLAGVGEQFF.